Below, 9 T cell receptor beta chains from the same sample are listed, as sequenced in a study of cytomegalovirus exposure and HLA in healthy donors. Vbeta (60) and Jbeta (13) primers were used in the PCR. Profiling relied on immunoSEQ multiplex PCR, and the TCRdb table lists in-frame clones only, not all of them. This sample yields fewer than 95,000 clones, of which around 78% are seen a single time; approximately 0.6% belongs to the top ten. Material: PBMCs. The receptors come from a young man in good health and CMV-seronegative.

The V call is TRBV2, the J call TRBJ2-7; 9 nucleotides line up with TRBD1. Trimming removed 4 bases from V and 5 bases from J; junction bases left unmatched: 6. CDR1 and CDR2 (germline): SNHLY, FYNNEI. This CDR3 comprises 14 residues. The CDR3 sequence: CASSGNRGPDEQYF. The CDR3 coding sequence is TGTGCCAGCAGTGGAAACAGGGGGCCGGACGAGCAGTACTTC.

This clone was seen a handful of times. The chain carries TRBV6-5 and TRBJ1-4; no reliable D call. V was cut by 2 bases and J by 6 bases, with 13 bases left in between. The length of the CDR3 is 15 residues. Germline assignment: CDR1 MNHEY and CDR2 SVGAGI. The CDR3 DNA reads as TGTGCCAGCAGTTACAACGGCTACCAGGATGAAAAACTGTTTTTT. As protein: CASSYNGYQDEKLFF.

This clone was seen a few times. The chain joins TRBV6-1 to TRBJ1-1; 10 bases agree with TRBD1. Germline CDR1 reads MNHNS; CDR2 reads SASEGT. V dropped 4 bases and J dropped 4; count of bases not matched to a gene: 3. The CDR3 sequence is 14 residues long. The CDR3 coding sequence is TGTGCCAGCAGTGCGGGGACAGGGGTCACTGAAGCTTTCTTT. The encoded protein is CASSAGTGVTEAFF.

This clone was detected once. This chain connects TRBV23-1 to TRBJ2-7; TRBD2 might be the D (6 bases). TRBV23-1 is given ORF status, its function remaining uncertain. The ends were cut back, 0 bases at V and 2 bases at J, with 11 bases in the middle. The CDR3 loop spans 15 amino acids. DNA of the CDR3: TGCGCCAGCAGTCAATCGTGGGCGGGAACCTACGAGCAGTACGTC. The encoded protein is CASSQSWAGTYEQYV.

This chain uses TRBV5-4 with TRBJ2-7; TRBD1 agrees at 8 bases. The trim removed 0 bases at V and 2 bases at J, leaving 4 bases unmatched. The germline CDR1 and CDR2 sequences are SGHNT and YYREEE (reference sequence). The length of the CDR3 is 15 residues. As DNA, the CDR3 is TGTGCCAGCAGCTTGGGGGACAGGTTTCCCTACGAGCAGTACTTC. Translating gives CASSLGDRFPYEQYF.

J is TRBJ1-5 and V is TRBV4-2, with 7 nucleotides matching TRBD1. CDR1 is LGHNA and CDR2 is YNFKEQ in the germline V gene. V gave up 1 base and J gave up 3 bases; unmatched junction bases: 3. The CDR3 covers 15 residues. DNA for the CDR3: TGTGCCAGCAGCCAAGGCAGGGGGGCCAATCAGCCCCAGCATTTT. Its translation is CASSQGRGANQPQHF.

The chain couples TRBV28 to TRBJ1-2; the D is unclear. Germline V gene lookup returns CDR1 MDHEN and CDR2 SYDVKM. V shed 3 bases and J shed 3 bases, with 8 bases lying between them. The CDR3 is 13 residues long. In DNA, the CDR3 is TGTGCCAGCAGTTTTACTGTAGACTATGGCTACACCTTC. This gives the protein CASSFTVDYGYTF.

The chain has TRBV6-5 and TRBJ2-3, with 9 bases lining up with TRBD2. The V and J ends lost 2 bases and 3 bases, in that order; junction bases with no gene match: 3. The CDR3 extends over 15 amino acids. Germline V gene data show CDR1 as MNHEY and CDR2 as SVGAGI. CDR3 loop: CASSYGGGGTDTQYF. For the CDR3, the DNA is TGTGCCAGCAGTTACGGCGGGGGGGGAACAGATACGCAGTATTTT.

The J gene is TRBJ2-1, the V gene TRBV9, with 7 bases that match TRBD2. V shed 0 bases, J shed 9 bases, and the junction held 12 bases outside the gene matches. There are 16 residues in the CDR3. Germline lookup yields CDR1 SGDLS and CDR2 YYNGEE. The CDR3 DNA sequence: TGTGCCAGCAGCGTAGCTCCCCAAACCGGCGGGGGTGAGCAGTTCTTC. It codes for CASSVAPQTGGGEQFF.